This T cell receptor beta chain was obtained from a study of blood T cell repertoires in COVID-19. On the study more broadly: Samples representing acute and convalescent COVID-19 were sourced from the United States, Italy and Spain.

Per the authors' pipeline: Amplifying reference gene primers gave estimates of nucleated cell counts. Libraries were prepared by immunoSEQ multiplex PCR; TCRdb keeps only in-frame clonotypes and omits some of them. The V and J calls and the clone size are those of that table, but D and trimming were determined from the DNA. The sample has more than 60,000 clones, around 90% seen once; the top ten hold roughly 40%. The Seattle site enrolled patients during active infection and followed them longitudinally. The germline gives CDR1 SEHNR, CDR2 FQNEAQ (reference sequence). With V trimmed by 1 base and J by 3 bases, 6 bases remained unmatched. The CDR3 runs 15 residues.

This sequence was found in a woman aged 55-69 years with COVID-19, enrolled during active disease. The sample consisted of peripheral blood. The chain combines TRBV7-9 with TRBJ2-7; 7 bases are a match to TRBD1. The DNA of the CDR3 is TGTGCCAGCAGCTTAGAGGTGACAGGGAACTACGAGCAGTACTTC. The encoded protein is CASSLEVTGNYEQYF.